The 27 T cell receptor beta chains given below trace back to one sample, sequenced in a study of CD8 T cells in ankylosing spondylitis. MiXCR, run by TCRdb on the 5' RACE reads, gives a single entry per CDR3 protein. The table has about 96,000 distinct CDR3 sequences, around 10% seen once; the top ten hold roughly 5.5%. The sequenced sample was blood, either unsorted or a sorted T cell fraction (not recorded which). The receptors shown here come from a male donor with ankylosing spondylitis or in good health (not recorded which).

The chain joins TRBV5-1 to TRBJ2-1; 10 bases match TRBD2. This CDR3 contains 17 residues. The V segment lost 4 bases and the J segment 5 bases; nucleotides outside the gene matches: 12. CDR1 and CDR2 from the germline V gene are SGHRS and YFSETQ. The CDR3 loop is CASSPYSGGPLNNEQFF. CDR3 sequence (DNA): TGCGCCAGCAGCCCGTATAGCGGGGGGCCCTTAAACAATGAGCAGTTCTTC. Full variable domain (missing parts from reference TRBV5-1 and TRBJ2-1): KAGVTQTPRYLIKTRGQQVTLSCSPISGHRSVSWYQQTPGQGLQFLFEYFSETQRNKGNFPGRFSGRQFSNSRSEMNVSTLELGDSALYLCASSPYSGGPLNNEQFFGPGTRLTVL.

This clonotype has just a few counts. V is TRBV20-1 and J is TRBJ1-5; no definite D call. The V end lost 3 bases, the J end lost 10 bases, and 22 bases lay between the germline ends. Looked up from germline, CDR1 is DFQATT and CDR2 is SNEGSKA (reference sequence). The CDR3 is made up of 15 amino acids. The CDR3 DNA reads as TGCAGTGCTAGGTTATCGGGAGGACCAGCGGTACCCCAGCATTTT. The encoded protein is CSARLSGGPAVPQHF.

This clonotype was seen many times. The chain uses TRBV5-4 and TRBJ2-1; D ambiguous. Germline assignment: CDR1 SGHNT and CDR2 YYREEE (reference sequence). Trimming removed 2 bases from V and 7 bases from J, with 10 bases in between. This CDR3 has 13 amino acids. CDR3 in amino acids: CASSFTGLNEQFF. The DNA of the CDR3 is TGTGCCAGCAGCTTTACCGGGCTTAATGAGCAGTTCTTC.

This clonotype was counted only a few times. This chain connects TRBV28 to TRBJ1-2; tentatively, D is TRBD1 (5 bases). Germline assignment: CDR1 MDHEN and CDR2 SYDVKM. This CDR3 comprises 14 residues. V was pared by 7 bases and J by 6 bases, with 18 bases between. The CDR3 protein is CASNLWGSDNGYTF. The CDR3 DNA sequence: TGTGCCAGCAACCTCTGGGGCTCTGACAATGGCTACACCTTC.

This clonotype was observed a few times. The chain is built from TRBV7-9 and TRBJ1-3; 8 positions match TRBD1. J lost 2 bases, V lost 5 bases, and 8 bases had no gene match. Per germline, CDR1 SEHNR and CDR2 FQNEAQ (reference sequence). This CDR3 comprises 16 residues. For the CDR3, the DNA is TGTGCCAGCAGCCACCCGGACAGGGATGCTGGAAACACCATATATTTT. It yields the protein CASSHPDRDAGNTIYF.

In this sample, this clonotype turned up many times. The V gene is TRBV20-1, the J gene TRBJ1-5; possibly TRBD1 for D (5 bases). V lost 6 bases and J lost 1, with 19 bases in between. Germline V lookup: CDR1 DFQATT, CDR2 SNEGSKA (reference sequence). This CDR3 has 16 amino acids. The CDR3 is CSAPQDGAPSNQPQHF. The CDR3 DNA follows: TGCAGTGCGCCCCAGGATGGGGCGCCGAGCAATCAGCCCCAGCATTTT.

This clonotype was seen ten or more times. V usage is TRBV20-1 and J usage is TRBJ2-1; 14 bases line up with TRBD2. Trimming at V came to 7 bases and at J to 15 bases, leaving 8 bases not matched to a gene. CDR3 length equals 12 residues. The V gene's germline CDR1 is DFQATT and CDR2 SNEGSKA (reference sequence). CDR3 coding DNA: TGCAGTGTTCCGACTAGCGGGGGGGCGAGGTTCTTC. This translates into CSVPTSGGARFF.

This chain connects TRBV7-2 to TRBJ2-5; weak D call: TRBD1 (6 bases). The CDR3 extends over 15 amino acids. The V end was cut by 0 bases, the J end by 2 bases, with 10 bases between. Germline V gene sequence: CDR1 SGHTA, CDR2 FQGNSA. DNA for the CDR3: TGTGCCAGCAGCTTAGCGCGAGGACAGCAAGAGACCCAGTACTTC. It translates to CASSLARGQQETQYF.

This clonotype was counted at least ten times. The chain combines TRBV5-1 with TRBJ2-3; TRBD2 is a possible D gene (6 bases). Germline V gene sequence: CDR1 SGHRS, CDR2 YFSETQ. Deletions cut 6 bases from V and 0 bases from J, with 11 bases between. The CDR3 extends over 14 amino acids. CDR3 loop: CASNRGTSTDTQYF. CDR3 nucleotides: TGCGCCAGCAATCGGGGGACTAGCACAGATACGCAGTATTTT. Combining the CDR3 with reference TRBV5-1 and TRBJ2-3 gives the whole variable domain KAGVTQTPRYLIKTRGQQVTLSCSPISGHRSVSWYQQTPGQGLQFLFEYFSETQRNKGNFPGRFSGRQFSNSRSEMNVSTLELGDSALYLCASNRGTSTDTQYFGPGTRLTVL.

This clonotype was counted at least ten times. This chain uses TRBV25-1 with TRBJ2-1; 9 nucleotides line up with TRBD1. Per germline, CDR1 MGHDK and CDR2 SYGVNS. Trimming at V came to 4 bases and at J to 4 bases, leaving 8 bases not matched to a gene. The CDR3 is 16 amino acids. CDR3 nucleotide sequence: TGTGCCAGCAGTGCGACGGACAGGGGCGGTTACAATGAGCAGTTCTTC. Translating it yields CASSATDRGGYNEQFF.

This clonotype was found many times. The chain uses TRBV5-1 and TRBJ1-1; the D is unclear. Germline CDR1 reads SGHRS; CDR2 reads YFSETQ. This CDR3 spans 13 amino acids. Trimming took 1 base from V and 7 from J, leaving 11 bases between them. The CDR3 region has the DNA TGCGCCAGCAGCTTGAACAGCTACCGTGAAGCTTTCTTT. Protein product: CASSLNSYREAFF.

The chain recombines TRBV28 with TRBJ2-7; TRBD1 matches 11 bases. V lost 6 bases to trimming and J lost 6 bases; unmatched junction nucleotides: 7. Germline CDR1 reads MDHEN; CDR2 reads SYDVKM. The CDR3 extends over 14 amino acids. The CDR3 protein is CASRLGQGAREQYF. In DNA, the CDR3 is TGTGCCAGCAGACTTGGACAGGGGGCTCGCGAGCAGTACTTC.

At least ten counts were recorded for this clonotype. V and J are TRBV18 and TRBJ1-5, with a tentative D call TRBD1 (5 bases). V was shortened by 2 bases and J by 2 bases, with 13 bases between the two germline ends. Germline assignment: CDR1 KGHSH and CDR2 LQKENI. The CDR3 consists of 16 residues. This chain's CDR3 is CASSPTPGTGNQPQHF. CDR3 coding DNA: TGTGCCAGCTCACCAACCCCCGGGACGGGCAATCAGCCCCAGCATTTT.

This clonotype was observed a single time. A much larger clone sits a single nucleotide away, making a read error possible. This chain joins TRBV5-1 and TRBJ1-4; no clear D. Germline assignment: CDR1 SGHRS and CDR2 YFSETQ. The CDR3 runs to 16 residues. The CDR3 DNA reads TGCGCCATCAGCCTACCTTATACGGACCGGAATGAAAAACTGTTTTTT. Translation gives CAISLPYTDRNEKLFF.

This clonotype was counted ten times or more. This chain links TRBV28 with TRBJ1-2, with D possibly being TRBD1 (6 bases). This CDR3 is built from 17 residues. V was pared by 1 base and J by 1 base, with 16 bases between. From germline, CDR1 is MDHEN and CDR2 SYDVKM. Here the CDR3 DNA reads TGTGCCAGCAGTTTATCAATAGGGACAAGCTATAACTATGGCTACACCTTC. Amino acids: CASSLSIGTSYNYGYTF.

The table lists this clonotype with many counts. This chain joins TRBV5-1 and TRBJ2-1; D is unresolved. The CDR3 is made up of 15 amino acids. Deletions cut 1 base from V and 1 base from J, with 9 bases between. Germline V gene data show CDR1 as SGHRS and CDR2 as YFSETQ. The CDR3 DNA sequence: TGCGCCAGCAGCTTGCGTACAGATTCCTACAATGAGCAGTTCTTC. This gives the protein CASSLRTDSYNEQFF.

The genes are TRBV4-1 and TRBJ2-2, with TRBD2 as a possible D gene (5 bases). Deletions cut 3 bases from V and 4 bases from J, with 21 bases between. The germline gives CDR1 MGHRA, CDR2 YSYEKL. This CDR3 region has 18 residues. The CDR3 spells CASSHPRGRGPSTGELFF. As DNA, the CDR3 is TGCGCCAGCAGCCACCCTAGAGGTCGAGGGCCGAGCACCGGGGAGCTGTTTTTT.

This clonotype was counted ten times or more. The genes are TRBV7-8 and TRBJ2-3; D uncertain. The CDR3 consists of 15 residues. Trimming took 0 bases from V and 0 from J, leaving 7 bases between them. Per the germline V gene, CDR1 is SGHVS and CDR2 is FQNEAQ. CDR3 loop: CASSLADLSTDTQYF. CDR3 in DNA: TGTGCCAGCAGCTTAGCGGACCTTAGCACAGATACGCAGTATTTT.

The chain recombines TRBV3-1 with TRBJ1-4; D remains ambiguous. Trimming removed 3 bases at V and 8 bases at J, with 10 bases between. Germline assignment: CDR1 LGHDT and CDR2 YNNKEL (reference sequence). The CDR3 extends over 13 amino acids. CDR3 nucleotides: TGTGCCAGCAGCCACATATCGGAAGAAAAACTGTTTTTT. Translation gives CASSHISEEKLFF.

This clonotype was seen a few times. The V call is TRBV13, the J call TRBJ2-3, with 7 bases fitting TRBD1. J was trimmed by 4 bases and V by 8 bases; bases with no gene match: 9. Germline CDR1 reads PRHDT; CDR2 reads FYEKMQ (reference sequence). This CDR3 comprises 14 residues. This CDR3 reads CASSMTQGPDTQYF. The DNA for the CDR3 is TGTGCCAGCTCTATGACACAGGGGCCAGATACGCAGTATTTT.

J is TRBJ1-1 and V is TRBV18; a weak D match, TRBD1 (5 bases). Deletions cut 3 bases from V and 0 bases from J, with 8 bases between. Germline V gene sequence: CDR1 KGHSH, CDR2 LQKENI. The CDR3 is 14 residues long. The CDR3 DNA sequence: TGTGCCAGCTCACCGCTGGGGCTGAACACTGAAGCTTTCTTT. It codes for CASSPLGLNTEAFF. The entire variable domain, with the rest obtained from reference TRBV18 and TRBJ1-1, is as follows: NAGVMQNPRHLVRRRGQEARLRCSPMKGHSHVYWYRQLPEEGLKFMVYLQKENIIDESGMPKERFSAEFPKEGPSILRIQQVVRGDSAAYFCASSPLGLNTEAFFGQGTRLTVV.

This clonotype appeared a few times. V gene TRBV28 combines with J gene TRBJ2-5; D is perhaps TRBD1 or TRBD2 (7 bases each). CDR1 is MDHEN and CDR2 is SYDVKM in the germline V gene. Trimming took off 6 bases at V and 7 bases at J, with 30 bases between the two ends. The CDR3 has 18 amino acids. CDR3 amino acids: CASSLPTDSGGDSGTQYF. The CDR3 nucleotides are TGTGCCAGCAGCCTCCCGACCGACTCAGGGGGGGACTCGGGGACCCAGTACTTC.

This clonotype was observed many times. The chain recombines TRBV20-1 with TRBJ1-1; a weak D match, TRBD1 (6 bases). Trimming stripped 3 bases from V and 1 base from J, with 12 bases between. The CDR3 length is 14 residues. From germline, CDR1 is DFQATT and CDR2 SNEGSKA (reference sequence). CDR3 sequence (DNA): TGCAGTGCTAGCCCCGGGACACAGAACACTGAAGCTTTCTTT. Amino acid sequence: CSASPGTQNTEAFF.

This clonotype has ten or more counts. This chain joins TRBV11-2 and TRBJ2-2, with 9 bases matching TRBD1. The J segment lost 7 bases and the V segment lost 1 base, leaving 7 bases of the junction unmatched. Germline values: CDR1 SGHAT, CDR2 FQNNGV. This CDR3 has 16 residues. This CDR3 reads CASSLGRDRALGELFF. CDR3 DNA: TGTGCCAGCAGCTTAGGCCGGGACAGGGCTCTCGGGGAGCTGTTTTTT.

About this clonotype itself: It may be a read error: a sequence one base away is much more abundant. This chain links TRBV6-1 with TRBJ2-2, with 7 bases identical to TRBD1. The CDR3 is made up of 16 amino acids. J was trimmed by 4 bases and V by 6 bases; bases with no gene match: 11. CDR1 and CDR2 (germline): MNHNS, SASEGT. The CDR3 nucleotides read TGTGCCAGCAGCGAAAACAGGGGCGGGTGCACCGGGGAGCTGTTTTTT. Encoded protein: CASSENRGGCTGELFF.

This clonotype was observed many times. The chain links TRBV10-3 to TRBJ2-3; the match to TRBD2 covers 8 bases. The CDR3 runs 16 residues. From germline, CDR1 is ENHRY and CDR2 SYGVKD. V was clipped by 0 bases and J by 6 bases; unmatched bases: 8. CDR3 region: CAISESGLAPLDTQYF. The CDR3 DNA reads TGTGCCATCAGTGAGTCAGGACTAGCTCCCTTGGATACGCAGTATTTT.

Ten or more counts support this clonotype. The genes are TRBV18 and TRBJ1-1, with TRBD1 matching 9 bases. The CDR3 extends over 14 amino acids. V lost 5 bases and J lost 3; bases outside the gene matches: 4. Germline loops: CDR1 KGHSH, CDR2 LQKENI. CDR3 nucleotide sequence: TGTGCCAGCTCATCCGGGACAGGGCACACTGAAGCTTTCTTT. It is translated as CASSSGTGHTEAFF.